This is a list of T cell receptor beta chains from one sample in a study of early T cells in non-severe SARS-CoV-2 infection. TCRdb independently ran MiXCR on the 5' RACE reads; one entry per CDR3 protein. The table shows tens of thousands of distinct CDR3 sequences, with roughly 15% occurring only once. Sequencing was performed on whole blood. The receptors come from an adult who was a healthcare worker with PCR-confirmed SARS-CoV-2 infection or an uninfected control (not recorded which). The CDR3 runs from the conserved cysteine through the conserved F or W. Each record gives: J gene, V gene, clone size, D gene, CDR3 protein, CDR3 DNA. D genes are given only for firm matches. A row's size may be missing; if present it is once, few, many or a size class.

>TRBJ2-2|TRBV6-2/TRBV6-3|few|TRBD1
CASQRQGNTGELFF
TGTGCCAGCCAACGACAGGGTAACACCGGGGAGCTGTTTTTT
>TRBJ1-3|TRBV6-4|.|.
CASSAGAESGNTIYF
TGTGCCAGCAGTGCAGGGGCTGAGTCTGGAAACACCATATATTTT
>TRBJ1-6|TRBV7-2|few|.
CASSLVSGESPLHF
TGTGCCAGCAGCTTAGTTTCAGGGGAATCACCCCTCCACTTT
>TRBJ1-2|TRBV12-3/TRBV12-4|few|.
CASSPSTGAYGYTF
TGTGCCAGCAGCCCTTCGACGGGAGCCTATGGCTACACCTTC
>TRBJ1-5|TRBV20-1|many|.
CSVAGGNQPQHF
TGCAGTGTTGCCGGGGGCAATCAGCCCCAGCATTTT
>TRBJ2-3|TRBV4-3|.|TRBD1
CASSQPRDRDPDTQYF
TGCGCCAGCAGCCAGCCCCGGGACAGGGATCCAGATACGCAGTATTTT
>TRBJ2-6|TRBV4-2|.|.
CASSQVLHRRYSGANVLTF
TGTGCCAGCAGCCAAGTCCTGCACAGGCGATACTCTGGGGCCAACGTCCTGACTTTC
>TRBJ2-5|TRBV5-1|.|TRBD1
CASSFRQGSIDAAQYF
TGCGCCAGCAGCTTCCGACAGGGTTCTATTGATGCGGCCCAGTACTTC
>TRBJ1-4|TRBV5-6|few|.
CASSYRRRAQEKLFF
TGTGCCAGCAGCTACCGGAGGAGGGCGCAGGAAAAACTGTTTTTT
>TRBJ2-1|TRBV12-3/TRBV12-4|.|TRBD1
CASSIRQGPWNEQFF
TGTGCCAGCAGTATAAGACAGGGCCCTTGGAATGAGCAGTTCTTC
>TRBJ2-1|TRBV4-1|.|.
CASSRSPSSYNEQFF
TGCGCCAGCAGCCGGTCTCCGAGCTCCTACAATGAGCAGTTCTTC
>TRBJ2-5|TRBV28|.|.
CATKSGETQYF
TGTGCCACCAAAAGCGGGGAGACCCAGTACTTC
>TRBJ1-5|TRBV5-1|.|TRBD1
CASSSTGEENQPQHF
TGCGCCAGCAGCTCGACAGGGGAAGAGAATCAGCCCCAGCATTTT
>TRBJ2-1|TRBV5-6|.|.
CASSLVRLADLYNEQFF
TGTGCCAGCAGCTTGGTTCGGCTAGCTGATCTCTACAATGAGCAGTTCTTC
>TRBJ2-7|TRBV4-3|many|.
CASSQWRGSNYEQYF
TGCGCCAGCAGCCAATGGAGGGGTTCCAACTACGAGCAGTACTTC
>TRBJ2-5|TRBV11-2|many|.
CASSLRPGGAETQYF
TGTGCCAGCAGCTTACGTCCCGGGGGCGCGGAGACCCAGTACTTC
>TRBJ1-3|TRBV28|.|TRBD1
CASSLGTGGADGNTIYF
TGTGCCAGCAGTTTAGGGACAGGGGGCGCGGACGGAAACACCATATATTTT
>TRBJ2-1|TRBV11-2|few|.
CASSLERSGNEQFF
TGTGCCAGCAGCTTAGAACGATCGGGTAATGAGCAGTTCTTC
>TRBJ2-5|TRBV11-2|many|TRBD2
CASSLRLAGAIQETQYF
TGTGCCAGCAGCCTTCGACTAGCGGGGGCTATCCAAGAGACCCAGTACTTC
>TRBJ2-5|TRBV7-7|.|TRBD1
CASSPDRDRETQYF
TGTGCTAGCAGCCCGGACAGGGACCGAGAGACCCAGTACTTC
>TRBJ2-7|TRBV28|few|TRBD2
CASSFLWRGGLDEQYF
TGTGCCAGCAGTTTTTTATGGCGGGGGGGCCTGGACGAGCAGTACTTC
>TRBJ2-7|TRBV1|.|.
CTSSQEGQFSYEQYF
TGCACCAGCAGCCAAGAAGGGCAGTTCTCCTACGAGCAGTACTTC
>TRBJ1-5|TRBV29-1|few|.
CSVFEGGNQPQHF
TGCAGCGTTTTCGAAGGGGGCAATCAGCCCCAGCATTTT
>TRBJ1-6|TRBV20-1|.|.
CSASRTASSYNSPLHF
TGCAGTGCTAGCAGGACTGCTAGCTCCTATAATTCACCCCTCCACTTT
>TRBJ1-1|TRBV7-2|many|.
CASSPTAVNTEAFF
TGTGCCAGCAGCCCAACCGCAGTGAACACTGAAGCTTTCTTT
>TRBJ2-3|TRBV6-4|.|TRBD2
CASSGLAGSDTQYF
TGTGCCAGCAGTGGACTAGCGGGGTCAGATACGCAGTATTTT
>TRBJ1-6|TRBV30|few|.
CAWTWAAEGSPLHF
TGTGCCTGGACCTGGGCAGCGGAAGGTTCACCCCTCCACTTT
>TRBJ1-1|TRBV6-1|.|.
CASSEWEVTEAFF
TGTGCCAGCAGTGAATGGGAGGTCACTGAAGCTTTCTTT
>TRBJ1-2|TRBV28|many|.
CASGYRRLVGNYGYTF
TGTGCCAGCGGTTACAGGAGACTCGTCGGTAACTATGGCTACACCTTC
>TRBJ2-7|TRBV7-9|few|.
CASSSGAGLFLEQYF
TGTGCCAGCAGCTCGGGGGCAGGGCTATTCCTCGAGCAGTACTTC
>TRBJ1-1|TRBV7-2|.|.
CASSFPGLKNTEALF
TGTGCCAGCAGTTTCCCGGGACTGAAGAACACTGAAGCTCTCTTT
>TRBJ2-1|TRBV7-9|few|TRBD1
CASSLDRGPLNNEQFF
TGTGCCAGCAGCTTGGACAGGGGGCCACTCAACAATGAGCAGTTCTTC
>TRBJ2-1|TRBV29-1|.|.
CSVEWRAYNEQFF
TGCAGCGTTGAATGGCGGGCCTACAATGAGCAGTTCTTC
>TRBJ2-1|TRBV19|many|TRBD1
CASSPQGDEQFF
TGTGCCAGTAGTCCCCAGGGGGATGAGCAGTTCTTC
>TRBJ2-3|TRBV6-5|.|.
CASTPGALTDTQYF
TGTGCCAGCACTCCGGGGGCACTCACAGATACGCAGTATTTT
>TRBJ2-3|TRBV29-1|.|TRBD2
CSVGSALSASGEDTQYF
TGCAGCGTTGGAAGTGCTCTCTCGGCTAGCGGGGAAGATACGCAGTATTTT
>TRBJ2-1|TRBV29-1|once|.
CSVEGTPNEQFF
TGCAGCGTTGAAGGGACTCCCAATGAGCAGTTCTTC
>TRBJ2-2|TRBV6-4|many|TRBD1
CASSDGTGNTGELFF
TGTGCCAGCAGTGACGGGACAGGGAACACCGGGGAGCTGTTTTTT
>TRBJ2-7|TRBV6-2/TRBV6-3|few|.
CARNKGDTTYEQYF
TGTGCACGAAACAAGGGGGATACGACCTACGAGCAGTACTTC
>TRBJ2-7|TRBV29-1|.|.
CSVPFGEQYF
TGCAGCGTTCCATTTGGAGAGCAGTACTTC
>TRBJ2-6|TRBV5-1|.|.
CASSLDGYSGANVLTF
TGCGCCAGCAGCTTGGACGGCTACTCTGGGGCCAACGTCCTGACTTTC
>TRBJ1-2|TRBV15|few|.
CATSRDPGYGYTF
TGTGCCACCAGCAGAGATCCGGGGTATGGCTACACCTTC
>TRBJ2-3|TRBV6-6|many|.
CASNAQRNTDTQYF
TGTGCCAGCAACGCCCAGAGAAACACAGATACGCAGTATTTT
>TRBJ1-2|TRBV7-6|.|TRBD1
CASSLRDRSPVGYTF
TGTGCCAGCAGCTTGCGGGACAGGTCCCCGGTTGGCTACACCTTC
>TRBJ2-7|TRBV7-6|many|.
CASSLGQSSYEQYF
TGTGCCAGCAGCTTAGGACAGAGCTCCTACGAGCAGTACTTC
>TRBJ2-7|TRBV20-1|few|.
CSASPGTVTYEQYF
TGCAGTGCTAGCCCCGGGACTGTAACCTACGAGCAGTACTTC
>TRBJ2-3|TRBV7-9|few|.
CASSQKTDTQYF
TGTGCCAGCAGCCAAAAGACAGATACGCAGTATTTT
>TRBJ1-6|TRBV20-1|many|TRBD1
CSARDPQGAPNSPLHF
TGCAGTGCTAGAGACCCACAGGGGGCGCCTAATTCACCCCTCCACTTT
>TRBJ2-2|TRBV11-3|few|.
CASSLDPGKAGELFF
TGTGCCAGCAGCTTAGACCCAGGGAAGGCCGGGGAGCTGTTTTTT
>TRBJ1-2|TRBV30|few|.
CAWRPGVGISYGYTF
TGTGCCTGGAGGCCAGGAGTGGGGATTAGCTATGGCTACACCTTC
>TRBJ2-5|TRBV28|.|TRBD2
CASSFAGDGETQYF
TGTGCCAGCAGTTTTGCGGGGGACGGGGAGACCCAGTACTTC
>TRBJ1-1|TRBV3-1|many|.
CASSLNPGMNTEAFF
TGTGCCAGCAGCCTTAACCCGGGTATGAACACTGAAGCTTTCTTT
>TRBJ1-5|TRBV27|few|.
CASSFWPPSDQPQHF
TGTGCCAGCAGTTTCTGGCCTCCTTCGGACCAGCCCCAGCATTTT
>TRBJ2-3|TRBV12-3/TRBV12-4|many|TRBD2
CASSFPRTSGGSTDTQYF
TGTGCCAGCAGCTTCCCTCGGACTAGCGGGGGCAGCACAGATACGCAGTATTTT
>TRBJ2-5|TRBV15|.|TRBD2
CATSPWGGSQETQYF
TGTGCCACCAGCCCCTGGGGGGGATCCCAAGAGACCCAGTACTTC
>TRBJ1-2|TRBV29-1|many|TRBD1
CSVEGRGRGRGNYGYTF
TGCAGCGTTGAAGGCAGGGGGCGCGGGCGGGGTAACTATGGCTACACCTTC
>TRBJ2-1|TRBV20-1|.|TRBD1
CSARKTGGSSYNEQFF
TGCAGTGCTAGAAAAACAGGGGGCAGCTCCTACAATGAGCAGTTCTTC
>TRBJ1-4|TRBV6-5|few|TRBD1
CASSYGQGLRPEKLFF
TGTGCCAGCAGTTACGGACAGGGCTTACGACCGGAAAAACTGTTTTTT
>TRBJ2-1|TRBV12-3/TRBV12-4|.|TRBD1
CASSSPGQSSYNEQFF
TGTGCCAGCAGTTCTCCGGGACAGAGCTCCTACAATGAGCAGTTCTTC